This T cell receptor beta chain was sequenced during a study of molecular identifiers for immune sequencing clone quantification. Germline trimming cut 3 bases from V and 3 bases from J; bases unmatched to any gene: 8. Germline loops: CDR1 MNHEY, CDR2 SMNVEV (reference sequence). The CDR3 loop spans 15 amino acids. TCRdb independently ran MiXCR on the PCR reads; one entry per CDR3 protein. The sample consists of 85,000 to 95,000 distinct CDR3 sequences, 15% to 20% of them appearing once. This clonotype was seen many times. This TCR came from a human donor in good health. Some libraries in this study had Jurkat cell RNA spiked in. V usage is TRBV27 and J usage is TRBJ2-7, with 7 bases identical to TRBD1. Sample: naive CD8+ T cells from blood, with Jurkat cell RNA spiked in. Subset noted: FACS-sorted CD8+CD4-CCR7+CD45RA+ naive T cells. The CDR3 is CASSFRSGGFYEQYF. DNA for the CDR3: TGTGCCAGCAGTTTTCGATCAGGGGGTTTCTACGAGCAGTACTTC.